Below, 6 T cell receptor beta chains from the same sample are listed, as sequenced in a study of beta chain features in type 1 diabetes. Whole-study results and caveats: Moderately but significantly shorter TCRB CDR3s were found in Type 1 diabetes patients in all four CD4+ subsets.

No antigen has been identified for these receptors. Expressed TCRB transcripts got sequenced, as all isolated RNA was reverse transcribed. Data came from immunoSEQ multiplex PCR; TCRdb stores just in-frame clones and leaves some out. The data show roughly 220,000 clones, 16% seen once. Sequencing was carried out using naive CD4+ T cells from blood. The receptors here all came from a man younger than 40 with type 1 diabetes.

In its sample, this clone was seen once. V is TRBV27 and J is TRBJ1-2; the D gene is possibly TRBD1 (6 bases). V dropped 7 bases and J dropped 4 bases, with 13 bases sitting between them. This CDR3 is built from 13 residues. Per the germline V gene, CDR1 is MNHEY and CDR2 is SMNVEV (reference sequence). Written as DNA, the CDR3 is TGTGCCAGCACCTTTGACAGGAGCTATGGCTACACCTTC. It codes for CASTFDRSYGYTF.

This clone was detected only a few times. The CDR3 protein is CASSVEGQGREKLFF. The CDR3 region has the DNA TGTGCCAGCAGCGTAGAGGGACAGGGGCGAGAAAAACTGTTTTTT. V gene TRBV9 combines with J gene TRBJ1-4; 10 bases are a match to TRBD1. Germline assignment: CDR1 SGDLS and CDR2 YYNGEE. V shed 0 bases, J shed 8 bases, and the junction held 4 bases outside the gene matches. This CDR3 comprises 15 residues.

The J gene is TRBJ2-7, the V gene TRBV16; D might be TRBD1 (6 bases). CDR1 KGHSY and CDR2 FQNENV come from the germline V gene. The length of the CDR3 is 15 residues. With 0 bases removed from V and 6 bases from J, the gap between germline ends came to 15 bases. CDR3 coding DNA: TGTGCCAGCAGCCAATCGCGACAGGTTACTCGCGAGCAGTACTTC. It yields the protein CASSQSRQVTREQYF. The full variable domain, rest sourced from reference TRBV16 and TRBJ2-7, is GEEVAQTPKHLVRGEGQKAKLYCAPIKGHSYVFWYQQVLKNEFKFLISFQNENVFDETGMPKERFSAKCLPNSPCSLEIQATKLEDSAVYFCASSQSRQVTREQYFGPGTRLTVT.

This clone was found a few times. The genes are TRBV30 and TRBJ1-4; a possible D gene is TRBD1 (5 bases). The CDR3 has 14 amino acids. Per germline, CDR1 GTSNPN and CDR2 SVGIG (reference sequence). V lost 3 bases and J lost 11, with 19 bases in between. The CDR3 loop reads CAWSAPPGPRKLFF. The CDR3 DNA is TGTGCCTGGAGCGCTCCACCGGGACCCAGGAAACTGTTTTTT.

This clone appeared a few times. The chain uses TRBV9 and TRBJ2-3; 8 bases align to TRBD2. This CDR3 has 16 amino acids. The V gene end was trimmed by 2 bases and the J gene end by 0 bases; junction bases not matched to a gene: 5. CDR1 and CDR2 (germline): SGDLS, YYNGEE. CDR3 amino acids: CASSVASGPSTDTQYF. The CDR3 bases are TGTGCCAGCAGCGTCGCTAGCGGGCCTAGCACAGATACGCAGTATTTT.

Here the CDR3 DNA reads TGTGCCAGCAGCCCCGGACTAGCGGGAGAGCGGGAGACCCAGTACTTC. It yields the protein CASSPGLAGERETQYF. The chain carries TRBV7-9 and TRBJ2-5, with TRBD2 matching over 13 bases. The germline V gene has CDR1 SEHNR and CDR2 FQNEAQ (reference sequence). CDR3 length: 16 residues. Trimming cost V 5 bases and J 5 bases; bases outside gene matches: 8.